This note documents a single TCR beta chain sequence. Its specificity is not known. A second PCR, run for about 7 to 11 cycles, used a sample-barcoded 5' primer plus a J-beta primer mix. A template-switch adaptor that had 12 random nucleotides put a tag on each cDNA molecule. TCRdb re-called the 5' RACE reads with MiXCR, one entry per CDR3 protein. The sample lists some 1.4 million distinct CDR3 sequences, 42% occurring once. The data belong to a study of blood T cells in healthy people across ages. Whole-study results and caveats: In older individuals, TCR beta diversity per million T cells was lower, falling roughly linearly with age. Naive T cell percentage showed a strong correlation with TCR beta diversity.

J was trimmed by 7 bases and V by 4 bases; bases with no gene match: 4. The CDR3 length is 13 residues. CDR1 is ENHRY, CDR2 SYGVKD, per germline. The clonotype comes from a woman under 30 in good health. Specimen: blood. The chain is built from TRBV10-3 and TRBJ1-2; 9 bases match TRBD1. The CDR3 sequence: CAISGTGVGGYTF. CDR3 coding DNA: TGTGCCATCAGTGGGACAGGGGTTGGTGGCTACACCTTC.